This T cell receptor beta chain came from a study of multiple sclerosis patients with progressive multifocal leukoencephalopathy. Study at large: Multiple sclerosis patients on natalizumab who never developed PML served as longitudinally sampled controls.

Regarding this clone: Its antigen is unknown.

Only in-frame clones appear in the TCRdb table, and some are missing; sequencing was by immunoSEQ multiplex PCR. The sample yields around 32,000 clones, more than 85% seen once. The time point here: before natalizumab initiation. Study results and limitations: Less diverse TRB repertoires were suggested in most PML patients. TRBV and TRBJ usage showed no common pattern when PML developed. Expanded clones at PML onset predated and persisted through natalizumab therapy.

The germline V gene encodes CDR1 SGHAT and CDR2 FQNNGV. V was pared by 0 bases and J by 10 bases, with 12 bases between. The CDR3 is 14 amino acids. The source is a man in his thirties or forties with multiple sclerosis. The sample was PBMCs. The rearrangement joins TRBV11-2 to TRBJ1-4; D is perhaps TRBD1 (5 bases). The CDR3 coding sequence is TGTGCCAGCAGCTTAGATCGACGGGGGGGAAAACTGTTTTTT. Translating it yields CASSLDRRGGKLFF.